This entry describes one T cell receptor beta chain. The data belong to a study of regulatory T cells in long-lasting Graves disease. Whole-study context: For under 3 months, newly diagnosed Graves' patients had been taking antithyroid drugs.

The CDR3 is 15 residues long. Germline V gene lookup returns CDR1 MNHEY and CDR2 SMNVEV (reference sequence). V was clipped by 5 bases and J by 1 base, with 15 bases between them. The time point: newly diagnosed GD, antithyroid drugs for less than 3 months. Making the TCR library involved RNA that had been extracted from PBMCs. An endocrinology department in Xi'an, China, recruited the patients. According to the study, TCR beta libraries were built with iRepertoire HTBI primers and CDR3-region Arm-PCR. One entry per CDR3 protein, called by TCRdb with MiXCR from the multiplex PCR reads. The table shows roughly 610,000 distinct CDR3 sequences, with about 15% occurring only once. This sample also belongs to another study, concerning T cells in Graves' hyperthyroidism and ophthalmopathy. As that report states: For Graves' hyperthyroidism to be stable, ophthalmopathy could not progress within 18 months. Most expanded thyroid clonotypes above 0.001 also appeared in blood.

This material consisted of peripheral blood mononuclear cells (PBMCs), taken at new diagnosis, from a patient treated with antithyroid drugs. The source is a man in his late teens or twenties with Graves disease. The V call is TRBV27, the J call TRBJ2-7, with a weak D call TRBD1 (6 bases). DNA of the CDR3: TGTGCCAGCAGTCCACAGGGTTATAGGTCCTACGAGCAGTACTTC. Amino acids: CASSPQGYRSYEQYF.